Below, 26 T cell receptor beta chains from the same sample are listed, as sequenced in a study of blood T cells in healthy people across ages. The authors ran a second PCR of about 6 to 11 cycles using a sample-barcoded 5' primer and a J-beta primer mix. MiXCR was run by TCRdb on the 5' RACE reads, yielding one entry per CDR3 protein. The sample has hundreds of thousands of distinct CDR3 sequences, roughly two fifths seen once; the top ten hold 30%. Material: blood. These receptor sequences come from a man at least 80 years old in good health.

The gene calls are TRBV7-9 and TRBJ2-3; D call uncertain. V dropped 1 base and J dropped 4 bases, with 12 bases sitting between them. The CDR3 covers 15 residues. Germline V gives CDR1 SEHNR, CDR2 FQNEAQ (reference sequence). The CDR3 nucleotides are TGTGCCAGCAGCTTAGGGTTGGCAGGCTCAGATACGCAGTATTTT. This sequence encodes CASSLGLAGSDTQYF.

The V and J genes are TRBV5-1 and TRBJ2-4; 7 bases fit TRBD1. The J call may be wrong; the DNA end is better matched by TRBJ2-7. Germline V lookup: CDR1 SGHRS, CDR2 YFSETQ. This CDR3 spans 13 amino acids. CDR3 nucleotides: TGCGCCAGCAGCTTCCGGACAGGCTCCGAGCAGTACTTC. Its protein product is CASSFRTGSEQYF.

V gene TRBV6-8 combines with J gene TRBJ1-5; 7 positions match TRBD1. From germline, CDR1 is MNHGY and CDR2 SAAAGT. The junction had 14 bases not matched to a gene; V was cut back by 5 bases and J by 7 bases. This CDR3 region has 16 residues. Written as DNA, the CDR3 is TGTGCCAGCAGTACCATCCGGGGACAGAATGGGCAGCCCCAGCATTTT. Its protein product is CASSTIRGQNGQPQHF.

This clonotype has a handful of counts. The chain employs TRBV7-9 and TRBJ2-7; no clear D. The CDR3 contains 14 residues. V was clipped by 2 bases and J by 2 bases, with 10 bases between them. Germline lookup yields CDR1 SEHNR and CDR2 FQNEAQ (reference sequence). For the CDR3, the DNA is TGTGCCAGCAGCTTAAGGTCCATAACCTACGAGCAGTACTTC. Translated, it gives CASSLRSITYEQYF.

This clonotype turned up a few times. The V and J genes are TRBV6-6 and TRBJ2-5; 9 bases fit TRBD2. The CDR3 is 13 residues long. From germline, CDR1 is MNHNY and CDR2 SVGAGI (reference sequence). V lost 5 bases to trimming and J lost 5 bases; unmatched junction nucleotides: 3. The CDR3 nucleotides are TGTGCCAGCAGTATACTAGCGGGTGAGACCCAGTACTTC. It specifies CASSILAGETQYF.

The V gene is TRBV20-1, the J gene TRBJ2-2; D may be TRBD1 (6 bases). The CDR3 length is 16 residues. V lost 1 base, J lost 3 bases, and 15 bases lay in between. CDR1 DFQATT and CDR2 SNEGSKA come from the germline V gene (reference sequence). The CDR3 DNA reads as TGCAGTGCTAGAGTTAGGGGGAGAGGGGACACCGGGGAGCTGTTTTTT. It codes for CSARVRGRGDTGELFF.

This clonotype was detected ten times or more. Sequence at one end of the junction differs from germline and may be a read error. J is TRBJ2-5 and V is TRBV5-1, with 7 positions matching TRBD2. Germline CDR1 reads SGHRS; CDR2 reads YFSETQ. The CDR3 is made up of 14 amino acids. CDR3 region: CASSLAGSQETQYF. Here the CDR3 DNA reads TGTGCCAGCAGCTTAGCGGGCAGCCAAGAGACCCAGTACTTC.

In its sample, this clonotype was seen a few times. The rearrangement uses TRBV7-9 and TRBJ2-1; 15 bases are shared with TRBD2. The CDR3 contains 18 residues. Trimming removed 5 bases from V and 12 bases from J; junction bases left unmatched: 17. From germline, CDR1 is SEHNR and CDR2 FQNEAQ (reference sequence). The CDR3 nucleotides are TGTGCCAGCAGCATCCCGGGACTAGCGGGAGGTGTACTAAGTGGGCAGTTCTTC. Its protein is CASSIPGLAGGVLSGQFF.

The chain joins TRBV20-1 to TRBJ1-6; TRBD1 aligns across 7 bases. CDR3 size: 19 residues. Germline CDR1 DFQATT, CDR2 SNEGSKA (reference sequence). V lost 5 bases and J lost 0; bases outside the gene matches: 16. CDR3 DNA: TGCAGTGCTCCCGGGGGGACAGTTGTCTCTAGCTCCTATAATTCACCCCTCCACTTT. Encoded protein: CSAPGGTVVSSSYNSPLHF.

The chain combines TRBV20-1 with TRBJ2-7; 8 nucleotides match TRBD2. The CDR3 runs to 15 residues. The junction had 8 bases not matched to a gene; V was cut back by 1 base and J by 3 bases. In germline, CDR1 is DFQATT, CDR2 SNEGSKA (reference sequence). In DNA, the CDR3 is TGCAGTGCTAGAGCCCCCTCGGGGGGGGACTACGAGCAGTACTTC. It codes for CSARAPSGGDYEQYF.

The chain carries TRBV6-5 and TRBJ2-7; unclear D gene. The ends were cut back, 3 bases at V and 4 bases at J, with 22 bases in the middle. CDR1 is MNHEY and CDR2 is SVGAGI in the germline V gene. The CDR3 covers 17 residues. CDR3 region: CASSYSRRNRPGYEQYF. The DNA for the CDR3 is TGTGCCAGCAGTTATTCCCGACGTAATAGGCCGGGTTACGAGCAGTACTTC.

The chain combines TRBV18 with TRBJ2-5; 8 bases match TRBD2. The CDR3 is made up of 16 amino acids. Germline CDR1 reads KGHSH; CDR2 reads LQKENI. The junction had 5 bases not matched to a gene; V was cut back by 2 bases and J by 0 bases. The CDR3 DNA follows: TGTGCCAGCTCACCAAAAACTAGCGGAGACCAAGAGACCCAGTACTTC. Translated, it gives CASSPKTSGDQETQYF.

Only a few counts were recorded for this clonotype. This sequence joins TRBV4-3 and TRBJ2-3, with D unresolved. Germline assignment: CDR1 LGHNA and CDR2 YSLEER. This CDR3 region has 15 residues. Deletions cut 1 base from V and 3 bases from J, with 11 bases between. CDR3 sequence reads: CASSQVVSGTDTQYF. CDR3 sequence (DNA): TGCGCCAGCAGCCAAGTTGTTAGTGGAACAGATACGCAGTATTTT.

About this clonotype itself: Compared with germline, one end of the junction differs, possibly owing to a read error. The chain employs TRBV11-2 and TRBJ2-2, with TRBD2 matching over 11 bases. The length of the CDR3 is 17 residues. Germline V gene data show CDR1 as SGHAT and CDR2 as FQNNGV. As DNA, the CDR3 is TGTGCCAGCAGCTTAGTTAGCGGGAGGGCCGGTACCGGGGAGCCGTTTTTT. Translated: CASSLVSGRAGTGEPFF.

The sample holds many counts of this clonotype. This chain uses TRBV29-1 with TRBJ2-3; 12 nucleotides agree with TRBD1. This CDR3 is 17 amino acids long. Trimming removed 6 bases from V and 0 bases from J; junction bases left unmatched: 10. From germline, CDR1 is SQVTM and CDR2 ANQGSEA. This chain's CDR3 is CSVEGTGGVWSTDTQYF. In nucleotides, the CDR3 is TGCAGCGTCGAGGGGACAGGGGGCGTGTGGAGCACAGATACGCAGTATTTT.

The chain employs TRBV25-1 and TRBJ2-3; D is undetermined. The ends were cut back, 0 bases at V and 3 bases at J, with 10 bases in the middle. This CDR3 spans 15 amino acids. Per germline, CDR1 MGHDK and CDR2 SYGVNS. The CDR3, as DNA: TGTGCCAGCAGTGAATATAGTGGCTCGACAGATACGCAGTATTTT. Translation: CASSEYSGSTDTQYF.

This chain connects TRBV28 to TRBJ2-1; 7 bases map to TRBD2. Germline V CDR1 and CDR2: MDHEN, SYDVKM. V was clipped by 6 bases and J by 3 bases; unmatched bases: 8. The CDR3 is made up of 15 amino acids. The CDR3 DNA follows: TGTGCCAGCAGACAAGCGGGGAGAGGCTACAATGAGCAGTTCTTC. Its translation: CASRQAGRGYNEQFF.

This clonotype has only a few counts. The V call is TRBV29-1, the J call TRBJ1-5; D unresolved. V dropped 7 bases and J dropped 4 bases, with 11 bases sitting between them. Germline CDR1 is SQVTM and CDR2 is ANQGSEA. The CDR3 totals 12 residues. CDR3 sequence: CSAGRVNQPQHF. DNA of the CDR3: TGCAGCGCCGGGAGGGTAAATCAGCCCCAGCATTTT.

This clonotype has a count of ten or more. This CDR3 is CASSLEVAGGETTSTDTQYF. In nucleotides, the CDR3 is TGTGCCAGCAGCTTAGAAGTAGCGGGAGGGGAGACTACTAGCACAGATACGCAGTATTTT. The chain carries TRBV7-8 and TRBJ2-3; 11 bases match TRBD2. Germline-derived CDR1 and CDR2 are SGHVS and FQNEAQ. The trim removed 1 base at V and 0 bases at J, leaving 12 bases unmatched. The CDR3 consists of 20 residues.

This clonotype has a handful of counts. V is TRBV5-1 and J is TRBJ2-1, with D possibly TRBD2 on 5 matching bases. The V gene lost 0 bases and the J gene lost 3 bases, with 7 bases spanning the gap. The CDR3 is made up of 14 amino acids. The V gene's germline CDR1 is SGHRS and CDR2 YFSETQ. The CDR3 region is CASSLGRGYNEQFF. The CDR3 bases are TGCGCCAGCAGCTTGGGACGGGGCTACAATGAGCAGTTCTTC.

The table lists this clonotype with a few counts. The V and J genes are TRBV29-1 and TRBJ2-5, with D possibly being TRBD2 (5 bases). V shed 7 bases and J shed 4 bases, with 16 bases lying between them. The CDR3 contains 13 residues. CDR1 is SQVTM and CDR2 is ANQGSEA in the germline V gene. The CDR3 region is CSAPLRSGETQYF. The CDR3 region has the DNA TGCAGCGCCCCTCTTCGGAGCGGAGAGACCCAGTACTTC.

This clonotype was picked up a small number of times. J is TRBJ2-2 and V is TRBV20-1; 13 nucleotides agree with TRBD2. V dropped 5 bases and J dropped 7; count of bases not matched to a gene: 7. The germline V gene encodes CDR1 DFQATT and CDR2 SNEGSKA (reference sequence). This CDR3 comprises 15 residues. The CDR3 spells CSAAGTSGIIGELFF. Here the CDR3 DNA reads TGCAGTGCTGCCGGGACTAGCGGGATTATCGGGGAGCTGTTTTTT.

This chain links TRBV6-1 with TRBJ2-1; the D is unclear. Per the germline V gene, CDR1 is MNHNS and CDR2 is SASEGT. The CDR3 has 13 amino acids. V was trimmed by 1 base and J by 2 bases, leaving 3 bases between them. The CDR3 region is CASSEGPYNEQFF. The CDR3 DNA sequence: TGTGCCAGCAGTGAAGGGCCCTACAATGAGCAGTTCTTC.

The table lists this clonotype with a few counts. V gene TRBV28 combines with J gene TRBJ1-6; D call uncertain. In germline, CDR1 is MDHEN, CDR2 SYDVKM. CDR3 length: 16 residues. Trimming cost V 8 bases and J 4 bases, with 18 bases left between them. The CDR3 loop reads CASHPGRELYNSPLHF. The CDR3 DNA sequence: TGTGCCAGCCACCCGGGTCGAGAGCTTTATAATTCACCCCTCCACTTT.

The rearrangement uses TRBV7-9 and TRBJ2-7, with 7 bases aligning to TRBD2. The CDR3 runs 14 residues. V shed 8 bases, J shed 1 base, and the junction held 8 bases outside the gene matches. The germline gives CDR1 SEHNR, CDR2 FQNEAQ (reference sequence). CDR3 nucleotide sequence: TGTGCCAGCGGCCTACATAGCGGGTCCTACGAGCAGTACTTC. Translated: CASGLHSGSYEQYF.

This clonotype was detected a few times. The chain has TRBV20-1 and TRBJ2-4; no firm D call. CDR1 and CDR2 from the germline V gene are DFQATT and SNEGSKA (reference sequence). The CDR3 has 11 residues. V was shortened by 1 base and J by 7 bases, with 5 bases between the two germline ends. The DNA for the CDR3 is TGCAGTGCTAGAGGTACGAACATTCAGTACTTC. Translated, it gives CSARGTNIQYF.